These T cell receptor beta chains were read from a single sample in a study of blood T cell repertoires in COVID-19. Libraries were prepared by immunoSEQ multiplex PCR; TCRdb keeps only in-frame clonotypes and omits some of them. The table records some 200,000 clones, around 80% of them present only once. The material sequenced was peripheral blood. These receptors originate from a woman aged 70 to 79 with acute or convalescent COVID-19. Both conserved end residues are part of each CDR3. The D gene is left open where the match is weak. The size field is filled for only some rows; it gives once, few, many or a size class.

cdr3_aa: CASSSYTDTQYF
cdr3_nt: TGTGCCAGCAGCTCGTACACAGATACGCAGTATTTT
j_call: TRBJ2-3
clone_size: NA
v_call: TRBV7-2
d_call: NA

cdr3_aa: CAWTIQGASYGYTF
cdr3_nt: TGTGCCTGGACTATACAGGGGGCCTCCTATGGCTACACCTTC
j_call: TRBJ1-2
clone_size: NA
v_call: TRBV30
d_call: TRBD1

cdr3_aa: CASSLDEPGWDGYTF
cdr3_nt: TGCGCCAGCAGCTTGGATGAACCGGGATGGGATGGCTACACCTTC
j_call: TRBJ1-2
clone_size: NA
v_call: TRBV5-1
d_call: NA

cdr3_aa: CASSQDPHGQGRETQYF
cdr3_nt: TGCGCCAGCAGCCAAGATCCCCACGGACAGGGACGAGAGACCCAGTACTTC
j_call: TRBJ2-5
clone_size: once
v_call: TRBV4-1
d_call: TRBD1

cdr3_aa: CASSVVAGGHYNEQFF
cdr3_nt: TGTGCCAGCAGCGTAGTCGCGGGGGGGCACTACAATGAGCAGTTCTTC
j_call: TRBJ2-1
clone_size: NA
v_call: TRBV9
d_call: TRBD2

cdr3_aa: CASTGLGYEQYF
cdr3_nt: TGTGCCAGTACGGGACTTGGCTACGAGCAGTACTTC
j_call: TRBJ2-7
clone_size: NA
v_call: TRBV6-5
d_call: NA

cdr3_aa: CASSMGQLNQPQHF
cdr3_nt: TGTGCCAGTTCGATGGGACAGTTAAATCAGCCCCAGCATTTT
j_call: TRBJ1-5
clone_size: NA
v_call: TRBV19
d_call: TRBD1

cdr3_aa: CASSRDRTYGYTF
cdr3_nt: TGCGCCAGCAGCAGAGACAGAACCTATGGCTACACCTTC
j_call: TRBJ1-2
clone_size: few
v_call: TRBV10-2
d_call: NA

cdr3_aa: CASSLEPGGSYEQYF
cdr3_nt: TGTGCCAGCAGCTTAGAACCGGGGGGTTCCTACGAGCAGTACTTC
j_call: TRBJ2-7
clone_size: NA
v_call: TRBV7-6
d_call: TRBD2

cdr3_aa: CASSLVGANYGYTF
cdr3_nt: TGCGCCAGCAGCTTGGTGGGAGCTAACTATGGCTACACCTTC
j_call: TRBJ1-2
clone_size: once
v_call: TRBV5-1
d_call: NA

cdr3_aa: CASSAGTRNEKLFF
cdr3_nt: TGTGCCAGCAGCGCTGGGACACGTAATGAAAAACTGTTTTTT
j_call: TRBJ1-4
clone_size: NA
v_call: TRBV9
d_call: NA

cdr3_aa: CASSLVAGRGTHTGELFF
cdr3_nt: TGTGCCAGCAGCTTAGTGGCGGGTCGGGGGACTCACACCGGGGAGCTGTTTTTT
j_call: TRBJ2-2
clone_size: few
v_call: TRBV7-9
d_call: NA

cdr3_aa: CASSTPTSGEMKTQYF
cdr3_nt: TGTGCCAGCTCCACCCCAACTAGCGGCGAAATGAAGACCCAGTACTTC
j_call: TRBJ2-5
clone_size: NA
v_call: TRBV18
d_call: TRBD2

cdr3_aa: CASSFGTTETQYF
cdr3_nt: TGTGCCAGCAGCTTTGGGACTACCGAGACCCAGTACTTC
j_call: TRBJ2-5
clone_size: few
v_call: TRBV7-2
d_call: TRBD2

cdr3_aa: CASSPRTGDLNTEAFF
cdr3_nt: TGTGCCAGCAGCCCCCGGACAGGGGACTTGAACACTGAAGCTTTCTTT
j_call: TRBJ1-1
clone_size: NA
v_call: TRBV3-1/TRBV3-2
d_call: TRBD1

cdr3_aa: CASSLGQGVYEQYF
cdr3_nt: TGTGCCAGTAGCCTGGGACAGGGGGTCTACGAGCAGTACTTC
j_call: TRBJ2-7
clone_size: NA
v_call: TRBV19
d_call: TRBD1

cdr3_aa: CASSLNAGNYEQYF
cdr3_nt: TGTGCCAGCAGCCTAAATGCCGGGAACTACGAGCAGTACTTC
j_call: TRBJ2-7
clone_size: NA
v_call: TRBV7-2
d_call: NA

cdr3_aa: CASSLGAGRSNSPLHF
cdr3_nt: TGTGCCAGCAGCTTGGGGGCGGGCCGATCCAATTCACCCCTCCACTTT
j_call: TRBJ1-6
clone_size: many
v_call: TRBV7-6
d_call: NA

cdr3_aa: CASSPVRREQYF
cdr3_nt: TGTGCCAGCAGTCCCGTCAGGCGCGAGCAGTACTTC
j_call: TRBJ2-7
clone_size: NA
v_call: TRBV28
d_call: NA

cdr3_aa: CASSPTRTDTQYF
cdr3_nt: TGTGCCAGCAGCCCGACTAGAACAGATACGCAGTATTTT
j_call: TRBJ2-3
clone_size: NA
v_call: TRBV7-3
d_call: NA

cdr3_aa: CASSLGPGPLTNEKLFF
cdr3_nt: TGCGCCAGCAGCTTGGGGCCAGGGCCCCTAACTAATGAAAAACTGTTTTTT
j_call: TRBJ1-4
clone_size: NA
v_call: TRBV5-1
d_call: NA

cdr3_aa: CASSLVVHSRGEQYF
cdr3_nt: TGTGCCAGCAGCTTAGTCGTCCATAGTAGGGGCGAGCAGTACTTC
j_call: TRBJ2-7
clone_size: NA
v_call: TRBV7-2
d_call: NA

cdr3_aa: CASRGQADTEAFF
cdr3_nt: TGTGCCAGCAGGGGGCAGGCGGACACTGAAGCTTTCTTT
j_call: TRBJ1-1
clone_size: NA
v_call: TRBV6-6
d_call: NA

cdr3_aa: CASSLRMRAPIYDQETQYF
cdr3_nt: TGTGCCAGCAGCCTTCGAATGAGGGCCCCAATATACGACCAAGAGACCCAGTACTTC
j_call: TRBJ2-5
clone_size: NA
v_call: TRBV3-1/TRBV3-2
d_call: NA

cdr3_aa: CASSPPYSLNTGELFF
cdr3_nt: TGTGCCAGCAGCCCTCCATATAGCTTGAACACCGGGGAGCTGTTTTTT
j_call: TRBJ2-2
clone_size: once
v_call: TRBV3-1/TRBV3-2
d_call: NA

cdr3_aa: CASSLVTEGGGYTF
cdr3_nt: TGCGCCAGCAGCTTGGTTACAGAGGGAGGTGGCTACACCTTC
j_call: TRBJ1-2
clone_size: NA
v_call: TRBV5-1
d_call: NA

cdr3_aa: CASSLAGGTSGSYEQYF
cdr3_nt: TGTGCCAGCAGCTTAGCCGGGGGAACTAGCGGCTCCTACGAGCAGTACTTC
j_call: TRBJ2-7
clone_size: once
v_call: TRBV7-2
d_call: TRBD2

cdr3_aa: CASSLWMEGDTQYF
cdr3_nt: TGTGCCAGCAGCTTATGGATGGAGGGAGATACGCAGTATTTT
j_call: TRBJ2-3
clone_size: NA
v_call: TRBV7-2
d_call: NA

cdr3_aa: CASMEDYNSPLHF
cdr3_nt: TGTGCCAGCATGGAAGACTACAATTCACCCCTCCACTTT
j_call: TRBJ1-6
clone_size: NA
v_call: TRBV2
d_call: NA

cdr3_aa: CASSVRAGQADTQYF
cdr3_nt: TGTGCCAGCAGCGTCCGAGCGGGCCAGGCAGATACGCAGTATTTT
j_call: TRBJ2-3
clone_size: NA
v_call: TRBV9
d_call: NA

cdr3_aa: CASSLQRGEEQYF
cdr3_nt: TGTGCCAGCAGCTTACAGCGGGGGGAAGAGCAGTACTTC
j_call: TRBJ2-7
clone_size: NA
v_call: TRBV7-2
d_call: TRBD2

cdr3_aa: CASSEGTGDYGYTF
cdr3_nt: TGTGCCAGCAGTGAAGGGACAGGGGACTATGGCTACACCTTC
j_call: TRBJ1-2
clone_size: NA
v_call: TRBV6-1
d_call: TRBD1

cdr3_aa: CASSRDRVNTEAFF
cdr3_nt: TGTGCCAGCAGCCGGGACAGGGTGAACACTGAAGCTTTCTTT
j_call: TRBJ1-1
clone_size: NA
v_call: TRBV5-4
d_call: TRBD1

cdr3_aa: CASSLDSGGPYNEQFF
cdr3_nt: TGTGCCAGCAGCTTAGATTCAGGGGGCCCCTACAATGAGCAGTTCTTC
j_call: TRBJ2-1
clone_size: NA
v_call: TRBV7-2
d_call: TRBD1

cdr3_aa: CAISEDRLAGDPTQYF
cdr3_nt: TGTGCCATCAGCGAAGACCGACTAGCGGGGGACCCAACGCAGTATTTT
j_call: TRBJ2-3
clone_size: NA
v_call: TRBV10-3
d_call: TRBD2

cdr3_aa: CASSLGGATYEQYF
cdr3_nt: TGTGCCAGCAGTTTAGGCGGGGCAACCTACGAGCAGTACTTC
j_call: TRBJ2-7
clone_size: NA
v_call: TRBV28
d_call: NA

cdr3_aa: CASSLGGGSYEQYF
cdr3_nt: TGTGCCAGCAGCCTCGGGGGGGGCTCCTACGAGCAGTACTTC
j_call: TRBJ2-7
clone_size: NA
v_call: TRBV14
d_call: TRBD2

cdr3_aa: CASRGGGAPREQFF
cdr3_nt: TGTGCCAGCAGGGGCGGGGGGGCCCCTCGTGAGCAGTTCTTC
j_call: TRBJ2-1
clone_size: NA
v_call: TRBV7-2
d_call: TRBD2

cdr3_aa: CASSLGGAGYGYTF
cdr3_nt: TGTGCCAGCAGTTTAGGGGGCGCAGGCTATGGCTACACCTTC
j_call: TRBJ1-2
clone_size: NA
v_call: TRBV27
d_call: NA

cdr3_aa: CASSLVPGVTGELFF
cdr3_nt: TGTGCCAGCAGCTTAGTACCAGGGGTTACCGGGGAGCTGTTTTTT
j_call: TRBJ2-2
clone_size: NA
v_call: TRBV7-2
d_call: NA

cdr3_aa: CASGDRGREKLFF
cdr3_nt: TGTGCCAGCGGCGACAGGGGGCGCGAAAAACTGTTTTTT
j_call: TRBJ1-4
clone_size: NA
v_call: TRBV6-5
d_call: TRBD1

cdr3_aa: CATSKLAGTGFFAAEAFF
cdr3_nt: TGTGCCACCAGCAAACTGGCCGGGACAGGGTTTTTCGCGGCTGAAGCTTTCTTT
j_call: TRBJ1-1
clone_size: few
v_call: TRBV15
d_call: TRBD1

cdr3_aa: CASSSDRFGNQPQHF
cdr3_nt: TGTGCCAGCAGCTCCGACAGGTTTGGCAATCAGCCCCAGCATTTT
j_call: TRBJ1-5
clone_size: NA
v_call: TRBV7-6
d_call: NA

cdr3_aa: CASSLVAGGGGGYEQYF
cdr3_nt: TGTGCCAGCAGCTTAGTGGCCGGCGGGGGAGGTGGCTACGAGCAGTACTTC
j_call: TRBJ2-7
clone_size: once
v_call: TRBV7-2
d_call: TRBD2